The rows below give T cell receptor beta chains drawn from one sample of a study of CD8 T cells in Susac syndrome. TCRdb independently ran MiXCR on the immunoSEQ multiplex PCR reads; one entry per CDR3 protein. Of more than 150,000 distinct CDR3 sequences in the sample, 90% to 95% were seen once. The sample consisted of CD4+ T cells from PBMCs. The receptors were gathered from a human donor in good health. CDR3s include the opening cysteine and the closing phenylalanine or tryptophan. A D gene is named only where the DNA matches it firmly. Size is stated for part of the rows, as once, few or many counts, or as a class when the clone is expanded.

J: TRBJ1-5; V: TRBV6-6; size: -; D: -; DNA: TGTGCCAGCAGCGGCCGTCAGGGTCAGCCCCAGCATTTT; CDR3: CASSGRQGQPQHF
J: TRBJ2-5; V: TRBV20-1; size: -; D: -; DNA: TGCAGTGCTAGCAGGTCAGGGTCTAGGCAAGAGACCCAGTACTTC; CDR3: CSASRSGSRQETQYF
J: TRBJ2-1; V: TRBV29-1; size: -; D: -; DNA: TGCAGCGTAGGGAAGGGGAGTGGCTCCTACAATGAGCAGTTCTTC; CDR3: CSVGKGSGSYNEQFF
J: TRBJ2-5; V: TRBV7-7; size: -; D: -; DNA: TGTGCTAGCAGCATGACTAGTTATGAGACCCAGTACTTC; CDR3: CASSMTSYETQYF
J: TRBJ2-3; V: TRBV29-1; size: -; D: TRBD1; DNA: TGCAGCGTTGGTCAGGGGGTTGGGACAGATACGCAGTATTTT; CDR3: CSVGQGVGTDTQYF
J: TRBJ2-3; V: TRBV29-1; size: -; D: TRBD1; DNA: TGCAGCGCCGGGACAGGGTTGGGAGATACGCAGTATTTT; CDR3: CSAGTGLGDTQYF
J: TRBJ2-3; V: TRBV4-2; size: once; D: -; DNA: TGTGCCAGCAGCTTTTACGACAGCACAGATACGCAGTATTTT; CDR3: CASSFYDSTDTQYF
J: TRBJ2-5; V: TRBV5-1; size: -; D: TRBD2; DNA: TGCGCCAGCAGCGGGACTACTAGCGGGGGTTTCCAAGAGACCCAGTACTTC; CDR3: CASSGTTSGGFQETQYF
J: TRBJ2-2; V: TRBV7-2; size: few; D: TRBD1; DNA: TGTGCCAGCAGCTTAGAGACAGGGACCGGGGAGCTGTTTTTT; CDR3: CASSLETGTGELFF
J: TRBJ2-7; V: TRBV20-1; size: once; D: TRBD1; DNA: TGCAGTGCTAGAGCGCAGGGGGCGGCTTACGAGCAGTACTTC; CDR3: CSARAQGAAYEQYF
J: TRBJ2-3; V: TRBV10-3; size: once; D: TRBD2; DNA: TGTGCCATCAGTGAAGCGGGGGGATACACAGATACGCAGTATTTT; CDR3: CAISEAGGYTDTQYF
J: TRBJ2-1; V: TRBV2; size: -; D: -; DNA: TGTGCCAGCAGTGAATTCAGGAACTACAATGAGCAGTTCTTC; CDR3: CASSEFRNYNEQFF
J: TRBJ1-1; V: TRBV12-3/TRBV12-4; size: -; D: TRBD1; DNA: TGTGCCAGCTGCGTGGACAGGAACGAAGCTTTCTTT; CDR3: CASCVDRNEAFF
J: TRBJ1-1; V: TRBV7-2; size: -; D: -; DNA: TGTGCCAGCAGCCTTACAGGGCGCGGGGACACTGAAGCTTTCTTT; CDR3: CASSLTGRGDTEAFF
J: TRBJ1-5; V: TRBV20-1; size: -; D: -; DNA: TGCAGTGCTCCGGGGCTTGAGGGACAGCCCCAGCATTTT; CDR3: CSAPGLEGQPQHF
J: TRBJ1-2; V: TRBV3-1; size: -; D: -; DNA: TGTGCCAGCAGCTACCTAGGGGGCTACACCTTC; CDR3: CASSYLGGYTF
J: TRBJ2-5; V: TRBV29-1; size: once; D: TRBD2; DNA: TGCAGCGTTGACCGGGGGGGTGTAGAGACCCAGTACTTC; CDR3: CSVDRGGVETQYF
J: TRBJ2-1; V: TRBV3-1; size: -; D: -; DNA: TGTGCCAGCAGCCCTTCTGCGTACAATGAGCAGTTCTTC; CDR3: CASSPSAYNEQFF
J: TRBJ2-3; V: TRBV18; size: -; D: -; DNA: TGTGCCAGCTCACCCGACTCGGGTGGAGATACGCAGTATTTT; CDR3: CASSPDSGGDTQYF